A selection of T cell receptor beta chains follows, all from one sample in a study of CD8 T cells in Susac syndrome. TCRdb ran MiXCR on the immunoSEQ multiplex PCR reads and lists one entry per CDR3 protein. The repertoire holds some 240,000 distinct CDR3 sequences, with less than 96% as singletons. The specimen was CD4+ T cells from PBMCs. Receptors originate from a human donor with Susac syndrome. CDR3s include the opening cysteine and the closing phenylalanine or tryptophan. The D gene is left open where the match is weak. The size entry is marked missing in some rows and otherwise reads once, few, many or a size class.

>NA|TRBV25-1|TRBD1|TRBJ1-5
CASSLGQGAQASVQPQHF
TGTGCCAGCAGTCTGGGACAGGGGGCGCAGGCTTCGGTTCAGCCCCAGCATTTT
>NA|TRBV12-3/TRBV12-4|NA|TRBJ2-7
CASSPLRQPSYEQYF
TGTGCCAGCAGTCCCCTTAGACAACCCTCCTACGAGCAGTACTTC
>NA|TRBV25-1|NA|TRBJ2-2
CASGNSGAGELFF
TGTGCCAGCGGGAATTCAGGGGCCGGGGAGCTGTTTTTT
>NA|TRBV30|TRBD1|TRBJ1-4
CATLPGQGTSYEKLFF
TGTGCCACCCTCCCGGGACAGGGGACCTCCTATGAAAAACTGTTTTTT
>NA|TRBV5-1|NA|TRBJ2-5
CASSRIGQAAQETQYF
TGCGCCAGCAGCAGGATAGGGCAGGCTGCCCAAGAGACCCAGTACTTC
>NA|TRBV15|NA|TRBJ1-2
CATSRDLGRGYTF
TGTGCCACCAGCAGAGATCTAGGGCGAGGCTACACCTTC
>NA|TRBV25-1|NA|TRBJ1-3
CASSGPFVSGNTIYF
TGTGCCAGCAGTGGGCCGTTCGTCTCTGGAAACACCATATATTTT
>NA|TRBV20-1|TRBD2|TRBJ2-7
CSAIPGLAYEQYF
TGCAGTGCTATTCCGGGACTAGCCTACGAGCAGTACTTC
>NA|TRBV11-3|TRBD2|TRBJ2-1
CASSFLAARIHEQFF
TGTGCCAGCAGCTTCCTAGCGGCCCGGATCCATGAGCAGTTCTTC
>NA|TRBV7-9|NA|TRBJ2-1
CASSSGDGGRNEQFF
TGTGCCAGCAGCTCGGGGGACGGCGGGCGCAATGAGCAGTTCTTC
>once|TRBV20-1|NA|TRBJ2-6
CSASSRGGNSGANVLTF
TGCAGTGCTAGCTCCCGTGGCGGCAACTCTGGGGCCAACGTCCTGACTTTC
>NA|TRBV27|NA|TRBJ2-3
CASSPSFRVDTQYF
TGTGCCAGCAGTCCCTCTTTTAGGGTGGATACGCAGTATTTT
>NA|TRBV12-3/TRBV12-4|TRBD1|TRBJ1-2
CASSLGTGGALNYGYTF
TGTGCCAGCAGTTTAGGGACAGGGGGCGCTTTGAACTATGGCTACACCTTC
>NA|TRBV20-1|NA|TRBJ2-3
CSASGGAPYTQYF
TGCAGTGCTAGCGGTGGGGCCCCGTATACGCAGTATTTT
>NA|TRBV30|NA|TRBJ1-5
CAWTLGRGSNQPQHF
TGTGCCTGGACCCTTGGCAGGGGAAGCAATCAGCCCCAGCATTTT
>NA|TRBV11-3|NA|TRBJ1-2
CASSPLGSRYGYTF
TGTGCCAGCAGCCCATTGGGCTCCAGATATGGCTACACCTTC
>NA|TRBV27|NA|TRBJ2-4
CASSLSYQGSLAKNIQYF
TGTGCCAGCAGTTTATCGTATCAGGGAAGTTTGGCCAAAAACATTCAGTACTTC
>NA|TRBV29-1|NA|TRBJ2-1
CSVALAFAYNEQFF
TGCAGCGTTGCTCTTGCATTTGCCTACAATGAGCAGTTCTTC
>NA|TRBV14|NA|TRBJ2-7
CASSQESGTYSYEQYF
TGTGCCAGCAGCCAAGAATCAGGAACGTACTCCTACGAGCAGTACTTC
>NA|TRBV29-1|NA|TRBJ2-5
CSTQGSSRYQETQYF
TGCAGCACCCAAGGTAGCTCCCGATACCAAGAGACCCAGTACTTC
>NA|TRBV7-6|TRBD2|TRBJ2-3
CASSRGTSGSLADTQYF
TGTGCCAGCAGCCGTGGGACTAGCGGGAGTCTCGCAGATACGCAGTATTTT
>NA|TRBV20-1|NA|TRBJ1-2
CSAPGPLLGYTF
TGCAGTGCTCCCGGACCCCTGCTCGGCTACACCTTC
>NA|TRBV2|NA|TRBJ2-3
CASSEFQGRTDTQYF
TGTGCCAGCAGTGAATTTCAGGGACGCACAGATACGCAGTATTTT
>NA|TRBV28|NA|TRBJ1-2
CASSSKGVTF
TGTGCCAGCAGCTCAAAGGGGGTCACCTTC
>NA|TRBV6-2/TRBV6-3|NA|TRBJ2-6
CASSYGELSGANVLTF
TGTGCCAGCAGTTACGGGGAGCTATCTGGGGCCAACGTCCTGACTTTC
>NA|TRBV21-1|NA|TRBJ2-4
CASSTIRGGGAKNIQYF
TGTGCCAGCAGCACCATTCGCGGGGGGGGCGCCAAAAACATTCAGTACTTC
>NA|TRBV4-1|TRBD2|TRBJ2-1
CASSPGLAGAYNEQFF
TGCGCCAGCAGCCCCGGACTAGCGGGAGCCTACAATGAGCAGTTCTTC
>NA|TRBV20-1|NA|TRBJ2-5
CSARRTASTAQYF
TGCAGTGCTAGACGGACCGCCTCGACGGCCCAGTACTTC
>NA|TRBV2|NA|TRBJ2-7
CASIKSNRVHEQYF
TGTGCCAGCATAAAGTCCAACAGGGTCCACGAGCAGTACTTC
>NA|TRBV23-1|TRBD2|TRBJ2-1
CASSWTSGILDEQFF
TGCGCCAGCAGTTGGACTAGCGGGATCTTGGATGAGCAGTTCTTC